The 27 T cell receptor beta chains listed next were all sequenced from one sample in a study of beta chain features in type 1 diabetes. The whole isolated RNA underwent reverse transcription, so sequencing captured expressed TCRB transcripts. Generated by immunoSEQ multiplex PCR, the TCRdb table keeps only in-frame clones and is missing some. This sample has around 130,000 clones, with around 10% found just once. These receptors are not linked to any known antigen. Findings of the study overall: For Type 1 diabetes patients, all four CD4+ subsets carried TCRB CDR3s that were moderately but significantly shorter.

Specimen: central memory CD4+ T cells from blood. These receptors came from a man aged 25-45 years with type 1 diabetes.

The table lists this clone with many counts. CDR3 sequence (DNA): TGTGCCAGCAGTGTTAGCGGGGGGGCCACCGGGGAGCTGTTTTTT. As protein: CASSVSGGATGELFF. The chain is built from TRBV6-5 and TRBJ2-2; the match to TRBD2 covers 11 bases. With 5 bases clipped from V and 4 bases from J, the junction kept 3 bases outside the gene matches. The CDR3 is 15 amino acids. Germline values: CDR1 MNHEY, CDR2 SVGAGI.

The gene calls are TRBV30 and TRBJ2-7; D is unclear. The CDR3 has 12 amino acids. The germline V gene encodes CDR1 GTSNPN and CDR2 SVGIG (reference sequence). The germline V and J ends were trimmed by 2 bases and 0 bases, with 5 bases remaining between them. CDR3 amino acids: CAWSSLSYEQYF. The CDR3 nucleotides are TGTGCCTGGAGTAGCCTCTCCTACGAGCAGTACTTC.

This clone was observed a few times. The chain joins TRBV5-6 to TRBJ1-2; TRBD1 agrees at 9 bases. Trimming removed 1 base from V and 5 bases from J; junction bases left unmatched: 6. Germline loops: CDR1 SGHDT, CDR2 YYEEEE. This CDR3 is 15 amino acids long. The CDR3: CASSLSTGGIYGYTF. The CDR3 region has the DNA TGTGCCAGCAGCTTGTCGACAGGGGGGATTTATGGCTACACCTTC.

The CDR3 DNA is TGTGCCAGCAGCCAGGACAGTTTTAATTCACCCCTCCACTTT. Residues: CASSQDSFNSPLHF. This rearrangement joins TRBV2 to TRBJ1-6; possible D gene TRBD1, 6 bases. Germline assignment: CDR1 SNHLY and CDR2 FYNNEI. The CDR3 covers 14 residues. Deletions cut 6 bases from V and 6 bases from J, with 12 bases between. Full variable domain (remainder filled in from reference TRBV2 and TRBJ1-6): EPEVTQTPSHQVTQMGQEVILRCVPISNHLYFYWYRQILGQKVEFLVSFYNNEISEKSEIFDDQFSVERPDGSNFTLKIRSTKLEDSAMYFCASSQDSFNSPLHFGNGTRLTVT.

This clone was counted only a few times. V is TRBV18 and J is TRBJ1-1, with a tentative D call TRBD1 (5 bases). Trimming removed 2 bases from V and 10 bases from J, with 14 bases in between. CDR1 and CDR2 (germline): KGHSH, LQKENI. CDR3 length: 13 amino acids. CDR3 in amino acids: CASSPATEKLAFF. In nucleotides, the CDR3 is TGTGCCAGCTCACCAGCGACAGAAAAACTAGCTTTCTTT.

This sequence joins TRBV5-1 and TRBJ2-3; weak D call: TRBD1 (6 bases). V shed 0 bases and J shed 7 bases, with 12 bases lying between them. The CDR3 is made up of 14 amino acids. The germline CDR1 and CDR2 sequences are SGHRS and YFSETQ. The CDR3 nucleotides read TGCGCCAGCAGCTTGGGACACAGGGAAAATACGCAGTATTTT. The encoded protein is CASSLGHRENTQYF.

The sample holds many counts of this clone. CDR3 nucleotide sequence: TGTGCCAGTAGTATCCGTTCGGGGAACTCCTACAATGAGCAGTTCTTC. Its translation is CASSIRSGNSYNEQFF. The chain links TRBV19 to TRBJ2-1; D is perhaps TRBD2 (5 bases). CDR3 length: 16 amino acids. Per the germline V gene, CDR1 is LNHDA and CDR2 is SQIVND (reference sequence). V lost 3 bases, J lost 0 bases, and 12 bases lay in between.

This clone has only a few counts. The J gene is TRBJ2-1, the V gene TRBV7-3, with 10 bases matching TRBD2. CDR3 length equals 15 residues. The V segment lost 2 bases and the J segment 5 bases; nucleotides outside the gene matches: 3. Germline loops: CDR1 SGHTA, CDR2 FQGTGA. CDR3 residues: CASSLASGGDNEQFF. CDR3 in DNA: TGTGCCAGCAGCTTAGCGAGCGGGGGGGACAATGAGCAGTTCTTC.

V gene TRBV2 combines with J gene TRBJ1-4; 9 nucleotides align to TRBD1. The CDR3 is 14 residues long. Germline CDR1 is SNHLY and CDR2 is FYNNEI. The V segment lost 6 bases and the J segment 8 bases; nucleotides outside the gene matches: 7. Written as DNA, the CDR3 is TGTGCCAGCAGCGAACAGGGGGCACAAGAAAAACTGTTTTTT. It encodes CASSEQGAQEKLFF.

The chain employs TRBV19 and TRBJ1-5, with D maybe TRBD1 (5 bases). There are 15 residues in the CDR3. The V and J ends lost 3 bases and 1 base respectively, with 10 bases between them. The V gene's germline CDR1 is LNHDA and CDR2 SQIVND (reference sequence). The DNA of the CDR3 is TGTGCCAGTAGTATGACCAGGGCGAGCAATCAGCCCCAGCATTTT. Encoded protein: CASSMTRASNQPQHF.

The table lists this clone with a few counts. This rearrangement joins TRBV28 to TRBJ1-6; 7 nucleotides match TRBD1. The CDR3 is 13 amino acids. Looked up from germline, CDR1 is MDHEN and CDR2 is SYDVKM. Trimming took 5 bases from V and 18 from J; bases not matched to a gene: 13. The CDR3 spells CASSTSPDRVSHF. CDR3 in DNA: TGTGCCAGCAGTACCTCCCCCGACAGGGTTAGCCACTTT.

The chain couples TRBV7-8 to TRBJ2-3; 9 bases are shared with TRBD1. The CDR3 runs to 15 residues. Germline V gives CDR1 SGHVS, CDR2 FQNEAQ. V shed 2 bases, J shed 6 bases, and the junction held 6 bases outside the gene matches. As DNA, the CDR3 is TGTGCCAGCAGCTTACAAACAGGGGGCGTCGATACGCAGTATTTT. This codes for CASSLQTGGVDTQYF.

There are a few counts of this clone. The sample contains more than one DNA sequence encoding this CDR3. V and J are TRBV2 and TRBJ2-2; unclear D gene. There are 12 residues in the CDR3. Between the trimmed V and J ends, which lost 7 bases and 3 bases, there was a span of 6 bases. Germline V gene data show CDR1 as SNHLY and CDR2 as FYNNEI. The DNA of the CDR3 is TGTGCCAGCACCGTATACACCGGGGAGCTGTTTTTT. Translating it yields CASTVYTGELFF.

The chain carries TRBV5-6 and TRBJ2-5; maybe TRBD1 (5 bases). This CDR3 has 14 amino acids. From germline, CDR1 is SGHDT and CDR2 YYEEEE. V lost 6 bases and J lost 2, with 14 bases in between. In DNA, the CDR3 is TGTGCCAGCATTGTTTGGCAGGGTCAAGAGACCCAGTACTTC. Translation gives CASIVWQGQETQYF.

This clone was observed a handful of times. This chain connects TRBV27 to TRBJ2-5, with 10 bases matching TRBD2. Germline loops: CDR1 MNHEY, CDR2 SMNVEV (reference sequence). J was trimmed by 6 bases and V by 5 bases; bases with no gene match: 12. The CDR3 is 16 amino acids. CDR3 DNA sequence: TGTGCCAGCAGTCCCTACACTAGCGGGGTTTCAAAGACCCAGTACTTC. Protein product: CASSPYTSGVSKTQYF.

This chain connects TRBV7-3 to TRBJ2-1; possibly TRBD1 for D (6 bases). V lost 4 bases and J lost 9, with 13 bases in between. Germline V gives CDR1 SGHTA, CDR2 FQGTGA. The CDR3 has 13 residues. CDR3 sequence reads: CASSYREGVEQFF. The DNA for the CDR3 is TGTGCCAGCAGCTACAGGGAAGGGGTTGAGCAGTTCTTC.

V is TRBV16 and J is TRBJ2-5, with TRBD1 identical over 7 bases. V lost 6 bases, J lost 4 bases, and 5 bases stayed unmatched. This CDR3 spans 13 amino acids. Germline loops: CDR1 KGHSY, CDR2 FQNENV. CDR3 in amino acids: CASSQQGTETQYF. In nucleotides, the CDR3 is TGTGCCAGCAGTCAACAGGGGACAGAGACCCAGTACTTC.

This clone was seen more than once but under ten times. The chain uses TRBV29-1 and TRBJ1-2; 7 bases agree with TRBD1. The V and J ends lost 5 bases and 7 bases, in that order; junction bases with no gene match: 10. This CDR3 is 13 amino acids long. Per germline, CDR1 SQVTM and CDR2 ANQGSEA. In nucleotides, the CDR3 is TGCAGCGTTAGTCTCGGACAGGCCTCTGGCTACACCTTC. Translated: CSVSLGQASGYTF.

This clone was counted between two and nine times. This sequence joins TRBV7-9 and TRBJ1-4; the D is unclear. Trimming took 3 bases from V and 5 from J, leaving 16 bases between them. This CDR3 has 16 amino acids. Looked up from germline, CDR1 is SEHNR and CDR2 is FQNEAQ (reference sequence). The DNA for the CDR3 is TGTGCCAGCAGCTTTGGCCGGTCGCAGGCCAATGAAAAACTGTTTTTT. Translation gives CASSFGRSQANEKLFF.

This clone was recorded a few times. The CDR3 is CASSVRQGGTDTQYF. The CDR3, as DNA: TGTGCCAGCAGTGTAAGACAGGGTGGCACAGATACGCAGTATTTT. The chain uses TRBV2 and TRBJ2-3, with TRBD1 matching 7 bases. Trimming at V came to 4 bases and at J to 1 base, leaving 5 bases not matched to a gene. Germline values: CDR1 SNHLY, CDR2 FYNNEI. CDR3 size: 15 residues. The whole variable domain, remainder taken from reference TRBV2 and TRBJ2-3, is EPEVTQTPSHQVTQMGQEVILRCVPISNHLYFYWYRQILGQKVEFLVSFYNNEISEKSEIFDDQFSVERPDGSNFTLKIRSTKLEDSAMYFCASSVRQGGTDTQYFGPGTRLTVL.

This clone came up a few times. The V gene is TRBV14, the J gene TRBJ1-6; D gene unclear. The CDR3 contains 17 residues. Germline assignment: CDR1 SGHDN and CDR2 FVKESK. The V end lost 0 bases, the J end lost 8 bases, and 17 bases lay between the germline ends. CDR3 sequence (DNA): TGTGCCAGCAGCCAAGATCGCCTTCGGTCCGCCTATTCACCCCTCCACTTT. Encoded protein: CASSQDRLRSAYSPLHF.

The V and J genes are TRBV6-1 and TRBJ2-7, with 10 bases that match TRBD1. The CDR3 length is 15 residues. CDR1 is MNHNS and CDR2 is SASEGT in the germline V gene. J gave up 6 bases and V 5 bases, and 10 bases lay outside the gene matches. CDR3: CASSLTGGAGIEQYF. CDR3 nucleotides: TGTGCCAGCAGTTTGACAGGGGGCGCGGGGATCGAGCAGTACTTC.

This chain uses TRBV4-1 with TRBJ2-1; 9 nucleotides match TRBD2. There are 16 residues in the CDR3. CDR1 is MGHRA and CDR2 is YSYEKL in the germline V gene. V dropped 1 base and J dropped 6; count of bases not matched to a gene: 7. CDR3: CASSQVRGGASNEQFF. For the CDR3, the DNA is TGCGCCAGCAGCCAAGTTCGCGGGGGGGCCTCCAATGAGCAGTTCTTC.

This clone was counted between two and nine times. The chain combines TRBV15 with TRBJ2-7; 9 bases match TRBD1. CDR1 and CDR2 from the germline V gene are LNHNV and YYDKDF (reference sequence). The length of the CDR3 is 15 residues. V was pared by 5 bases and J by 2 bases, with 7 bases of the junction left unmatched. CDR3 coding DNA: TGTGCCACCAGCGGACGACAGGGGGACCCCTACGAGCAGTACTTC. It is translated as CATSGRQGDPYEQYF.

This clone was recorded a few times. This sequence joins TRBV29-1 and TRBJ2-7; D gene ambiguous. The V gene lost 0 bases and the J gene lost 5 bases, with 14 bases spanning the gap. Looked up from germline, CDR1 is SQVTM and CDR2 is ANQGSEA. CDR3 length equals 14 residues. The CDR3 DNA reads TGCAGCGTTGAAGAGGCAGGTCCTTTCCACGAGCAGTACTTC. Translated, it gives CSVEEAGPFHEQYF.

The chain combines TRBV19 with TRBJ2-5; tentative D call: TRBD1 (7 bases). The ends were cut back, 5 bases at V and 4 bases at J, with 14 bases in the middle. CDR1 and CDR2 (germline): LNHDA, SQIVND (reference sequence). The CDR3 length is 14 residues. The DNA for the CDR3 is TGTGCCAGTAGTCCAGGGGGGCGCCGAGAGACCCAGTACTTC. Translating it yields CASSPGGRRETQYF.

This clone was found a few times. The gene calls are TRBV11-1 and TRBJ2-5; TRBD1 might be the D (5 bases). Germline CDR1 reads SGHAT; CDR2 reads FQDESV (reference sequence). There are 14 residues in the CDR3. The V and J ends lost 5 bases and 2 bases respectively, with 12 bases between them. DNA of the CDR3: TGTGCCAGCAGCGAAGGCCAGGGACAAGAGACCCAGTACTTC. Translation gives CASSEGQGQETQYF.